This TCR beta chain was identified during a study of cytomegalovirus exposure and HLA in healthy donors. In the study overall: Sequencing of roughly 180 million T cells in an earlier analysis found around 100 million unique TCR beta sequences.

Primers included in the PCR were 60 Vbeta and 13 Jbeta primers. Profiling relied on immunoSEQ multiplex PCR, and the TCRdb table lists in-frame clones only, not all of them. The sample data list about 130,000 clones. Overall study findings and caveats: Excluded: some indistinguishable V segments such as TRBV6-2 and TRBV6-3. Specificity for CMV antigens was confirmed in vitro for three of the CMV-associated chains. In a later analysis, TCR association rates varied by HLA locus: DRB1 most, HLA-C fewest.

As concerns this clone: Its antigen is unidentified.

This CDR3 is 14 amino acids long. CDR1 is LGHNA and CDR2 is YSLEER in the germline V gene. Trimming stripped 1 base from V and 7 bases from J, with 12 bases between. The material sequenced was PBMCs. This sequence was found in a woman aged 40-49 years in good health and CMV-seronegative. This chain links TRBV4-3 with TRBJ2-3; tentative D call: TRBD2 (5 bases). The CDR3 DNA follows: TGCGCCAGCAGCCAAGTACCCCGAGGGCATACGCAGTATTTT. Translating gives CASSQVPRGHTQYF.